This TCR beta chain emerged from a study of T cell responses to AZD1222 COVID-19 vaccine. Regarding the study as a whole: Spike-specific TCRs gained breadth and depth after people received two AZD1222 doses. A mostly white British donor set with more females was recruited, and clonal diversity was possibly underestimated. Spike-wide vaccine-associated CD4 TCRs dominated at 160-218 and 743-854.

CDR3 length: 15 residues. Germline values: CDR1 SGHAT, CDR2 FQNNGV. V shed 0 bases, J shed 6 bases, and the junction held 1 base outside the gene matches. Assay: immunoSEQ multiplex PCR; the TCRdb copy retains only in-frame clones and omits some. The sample lists around 100,000 clones; about 86% were seen once. Comments on this clone: Its antigen is not known.

The source of this sequence is an adult in good health. The sequenced sample was peripheral blood, obtained on day 0 of AZD1222 vaccination. The V and J genes are TRBV11-2 and TRBJ1-5, with 11 bases that match TRBD1. This chain's CDR3 is CASSLDGQGAQPQHF. The DNA for the CDR3 is TGTGCCAGCAGCTTAGATGGACAGGGGGCTCAGCCCCAGCATTTT.